This T cell receptor (beta chain) was sequenced for a study of blood T cell repertoires in COVID-19. Overall study context: From T cells, B-cell-depleted T cells, or PBMCs came the material, which was cDNA or gDNA.

Original processing notes: Amplification of reference gene primers was used by the study to estimate nucleated cell counts. Assay: immunoSEQ multiplex PCR; the TCRdb copy retains only in-frame clones and omits some. V, J and clone size derive from that table, while D and trimming were established from the DNA sequence. The data contain 150,000 to 200,000 clones, 60% to 80% of them singletons. Across 24 US areas, participants ranged in age from 18 to 89 years. Participants had their cohort set by participant-reported clinical history. CDR1 and CDR2 (germline): MNHEY, SVGEGT. This CDR3 contains 19 residues. V gave up 6 bases and J gave up 0 bases; unmatched junction bases: 14.

The chain links TRBV6-2 or TRBV6-3 to TRBJ2-2; 9 positions match TRBD2. The TCR comes from a woman in her forties or fifties who had recovered from COVID-19. The sample comprised PBMCs or T cells enriched from blood (not recorded which). The CDR3 DNA reads TGTGCCAGCAGCCCCTATCTCCCCTCTAGCGGGGCGAACACCGGGGAGCTGTTTTTT. Protein sequence: CASSPYLPSSGANTGELFF.